This T cell receptor (beta chain) was recovered during a study of blood T cell repertoires in COVID-19. Authors' data handling: Amplification from reference gene primers served as the basis for estimated nucleated cell counts. TCRdb keeps only in-frame clones here, not all; method: immunoSEQ multiplex PCR. The V and J calls and clone size come from that table; D and trimming were worked out from the DNA. The top ten hold around 1.5% of the sample, which has roughly 200,000 clones, about nine tenths seen once. The CDR3 totals 13 residues. J was trimmed by 2 bases and V by 6 bases; bases with no gene match: 2. In germline, CDR1 is MNHEY, CDR2 SVGAGI.

Sequenced input: peripheral blood. V is TRBV6-5 and J is TRBJ2-7; 9 bases agree with TRBD1. This clonotype originated in a man aged 18-30 years with active or convalescent COVID-19. This CDR3 reads CASRQGATYEQYF. The CDR3 DNA reads TGTGCCAGCAGACAGGGGGCAACCTACGAGCAGTACTTC.